Listed below are T cell receptor beta chains from one sample, sequenced in a study of T-cell reconstitution after alpha-beta-depleted transplantation in children. One entry per CDR3 protein results from TCRdb running MiXCR on the PCR reads. The sample includes 600,000 to 700,000 distinct CDR3 sequences, 16% of them seen just once. The sample in question was PBMCs from the stem cell graft donor, obtained from the stem cell graft. These receptors all come from a human donor who donated a stem cell graft to a child with acute myeloid leukemia. Both conserved end residues are part of each CDR3. D genes are given only for firm matches. The size entry is marked missing in some rows and otherwise reads once, few, many or a size class.

size	V	D	J	CDR3	DNA
few	TRBV4-1	TRBD1	TRBJ1-1	CASSPRDRVHTEAFF	TGCGCCAGCAGCCCTAGGGACAGGGTTCACACTGAAGCTTTCTTT
few	TRBV24-1	-	TRBJ2-3	CATSEPTLTARTQYF	TGTGCCACCAGTGAACCCACCCTTACCGCAAGGACGCAGTATTTT
many	TRBV7-2	-	TRBJ1-2	CASSSRQGGYTF	TGTGCCAGCAGCTCGCGCCAGGGCGGCTACACCTTC
-	TRBV7-9	TRBD2	TRBJ2-3	CASSLGGLATDTQYF	TGTGCCAGCAGCTTAGGGGGACTAGCTACAGATACGCAGTATTTT
-	TRBV12-3/TRBV12-4	-	TRBJ2-1	CASSFFPHNEQFF	TGTGCCAGCAGTTTCTTTCCCCACAATGAGCAGTTCTTC
many	TRBV6-5	-	TRBJ1-2	CASSYSGGDYGYTF	TGTGCCAGCAGTTACTCAGGCGGAGACTATGGCTACACCTTC
few	TRBV7-9	TRBD1	TRBJ1-6	CASSPGTELHF	TGTGCCAGCAGCCCCGGGACAGAACTCCACTTT
-	TRBV4-2	-	TRBJ2-3	CASSQGGPSTDTQYF	TGTGCCAGCAGCCAGGGGGGACCCAGCACAGATACGCAGTATTTT
many	TRBV12-5	-	TRBJ2-5	CASGLGASMSETQYF	TGTGCTAGTGGTTTGGGAGCAAGTATGTCGGAGACCCAGTACTTC
-	TRBV30	-	TRBJ1-5	CAWSVKGGNQPQHF	TGTGCCTGGAGTGTAAAGGGGGGAAATCAGCCCCAGCATTTT
many	TRBV5-6	TRBD1	TRBJ2-5	CASRAGGAEETQYF	TGTGCCAGCAGAGCAGGGGGCGCGGAAGAGACCCAGTACTTC
many	TRBV20-1	-	TRBJ2-1	CSARDSWNEQFF	TGCAGTGCTAGAGATTCATGGAATGAGCAGTTCTTC
many	TRBV7-2	TRBD1	TRBJ1-4	CASSLRGGGEKLFF	TGTGCCAGCTCGCTCAGGGGGGGCGGTGAAAAACTGTTTTTT
many	TRBV29-1	-	TRBJ1-5	CSAAWGNQPQHF	TGCAGCGCCGCTTGGGGAAATCAGCCCCAGCATTTT
-	TRBV2	TRBD1	TRBJ1-5	CASSEFAGQNNQPQHF	TGTGCCAGCAGTGAATTCGCGGGACAGAACAATCAGCCCCAGCATTTT
few	TRBV5-1	TRBD1	TRBJ2-1	CASSLFGTGTLLIGNEQFF	TGCGCCAGCAGCTTGTTTGGGACAGGGACATTATTGATTGGGAATGAGCAGTTCTTC
few	TRBV28	-	TRBJ1-1	CATLITGITEAFF	TGTGCCACCCTCATCACAGGGATCACTGAAGCTTTCTTT